The 11 T cell receptor beta chains presented below share a single source sample, sequenced in a study of T cell repertoires in cytomegalovirus infection. One entry per CDR3 protein results from TCRdb running MiXCR on the reads. Of some 590,000 distinct CDR3 sequences listed, over 35% are singletons. No antigen has been assigned to these receptors. This sample comprised cultured PBMCs, obtained from culture after CMV antigen stimulation. These receptor sequences come from a human donor in good health (CMV status not recorded). Some clones in this sample may be carry-over from other donors' samples.

V is TRBV9 and J is TRBJ2-1; TRBD2 matches at 15 bases. Germline-derived CDR1 and CDR2 are SGDLS and YYNGEE. The CDR3 contains 16 residues. J gave up 9 bases and V 0 bases, and 4 bases lay outside the gene matches. Here the CDR3 reads CASSVGGLAGGGEQFF. CDR3 DNA sequence: TGTGCCAGCAGCGTAGGTGGACTAGCGGGAGGGGGTGAGCAGTTCTTC.

This clonotype has more than one count but fewer than ten. The rearrangement joins TRBV10-3 to TRBJ2-5; 8 bases line up with TRBD1. The V gene's germline CDR1 is ENHRY and CDR2 SYGVKD. Losses at the gene ends were 3 bases for V and 3 bases for J; bases not matched to a gene: 3. The CDR3 contains 14 residues. CDR3 loop: CAISDPTGEETQYF. The CDR3 coding sequence is TGTGCCATCAGTGACCCGACAGGGGAAGAGACCCAGTACTTC.

This clonotype was observed once. This may come from a read error, since a much larger clone is one base off. The V gene is TRBV7-2, the J gene TRBJ1-3, with no clear D. The CDR3 covers 15 residues. Looked up from germline, CDR1 is SGHTA and CDR2 is FQGNSA. V was clipped by 6 bases and J by 1 base, with 13 bases between them. The DNA for the CDR3 is TGTACCAGCAGTCCCATAGTGGGGTCTGGAAACACCATATATTTT. Translated, it gives CTSSPIVGSGNTIYF.

The chain links TRBV5-1 to TRBJ2-3, with D possibly matching TRBD2 (6 bases). Trimming left V 2 bases short and J 0 bases short, with 13 bases between. CDR1 and CDR2 from the germline V gene are SGHRS and YFSETQ. The CDR3 loop spans 16 amino acids. This CDR3 is CASSFSTGGSTDTQYF. Written as DNA, the CDR3 is TGCGCCAGCAGCTTTTCGACTGGAGGGAGCACAGATACGCAGTATTTT.

The chain carries TRBV11-2 and TRBJ2-7, with 7 bases fitting TRBD2. CDR1 and CDR2 (germline): SGHAT, FQNNGV. This CDR3 is 17 amino acids long. The ends lost 5 bases at V and 1 base at J; junction bases unmatched: 14. The chain's CDR3 is CASSPSRGAGRSYEQYF. As DNA, the CDR3 is TGTGCCAGCAGCCCCTCCCGGGGAGCGGGGAGGTCCTACGAGCAGTACTTC.

This clonotype was detected only a few times. J is TRBJ1-6 and V is TRBV19; D possibly corresponds to TRBD1 (6 bases). This CDR3 region has 13 residues. Germline V gene sequence: CDR1 LNHDA, CDR2 SQIVND (reference sequence). Trimming pared 5 bases from V and 7 bases from J, leaving 9 bases between. The DNA of the CDR3 is TGTGCCAGTAGTCCAGGGGCGAATTCACCCCTCCACTTT. Its protein product is CASSPGANSPLHF.

V gene TRBV7-2 combines with J gene TRBJ2-4; TRBD1 is a possible D gene (6 bases). Trimming cost V 5 bases and J 3 bases, with 14 bases left between them. This CDR3 comprises 15 residues. From germline, CDR1 is SGHTA and CDR2 FQGNSA. DNA for the CDR3: TGTGCCAGCAGCCCCCCCGGGACAAGCAAAAACATTCAGTACTTC. It encodes CASSPPGTSKNIQYF.

Comments on this clonotype: A much larger clonotype is one base distant, so this may be a read error. The V and J genes are TRBV11-2 and TRBJ2-3; D gene ambiguous. Germline CDR1 and CDR2: SGHAT and FQNNGV. The CDR3 totals 13 residues. V was clipped by 4 bases and J by 2 bases, with 7 bases between them. This CDR3 is CASSSQNTDTQYF. The DNA of the CDR3 is TGTGCCAGCAGCTCCCAGAACACAGATACGCAGTATTTT.

This clonotype was seen repeatedly, ten times or more. The V and J genes are TRBV7-8 and TRBJ1-2; a weak D match, TRBD1 (5 bases). Trimming removed 5 bases from V and 1 base from J, with 23 bases in between. The CDR3 spans 18 residues. Germline CDR1 SGHVS, CDR2 FQNEAQ. The CDR3 reads CASSPWGEMRGFNYGYTF. CDR3 nucleotide sequence: TGTGCCAGCAGCCCGTGGGGGGAGATGAGAGGATTTAACTATGGCTACACCTTC.

Only a few counts were recorded for this clonotype. The rearrangement joins TRBV7-2 to TRBJ2-1; 14 positions agree with TRBD2. The CDR3 sequence is 16 residues long. V lost 1 base and J lost 7; bases outside the gene matches: 3. CDR1 is SGHTA, CDR2 FQGNSA, per germline. CDR3 amino acids: CASSLVGTSGRNEQFF. As DNA, the CDR3 is TGTGCCAGCAGCTTAGTTGGGACTAGCGGGAGAAATGAGCAGTTCTTC.

The chain is built from TRBV6-1 and TRBJ2-3; TRBD2 might be the D (6 bases). The CDR3 covers 11 residues. The V and J ends lost 9 bases and 7 bases respectively, with 11 bases between them. Germline V gives CDR1 MNHNS, CDR2 SASEGT. In DNA form, the CDR3 reads TGTGCCAGGGGAGGAGCTTATACGCAGTATTTT. Translated, it gives CARGGAYTQYF.